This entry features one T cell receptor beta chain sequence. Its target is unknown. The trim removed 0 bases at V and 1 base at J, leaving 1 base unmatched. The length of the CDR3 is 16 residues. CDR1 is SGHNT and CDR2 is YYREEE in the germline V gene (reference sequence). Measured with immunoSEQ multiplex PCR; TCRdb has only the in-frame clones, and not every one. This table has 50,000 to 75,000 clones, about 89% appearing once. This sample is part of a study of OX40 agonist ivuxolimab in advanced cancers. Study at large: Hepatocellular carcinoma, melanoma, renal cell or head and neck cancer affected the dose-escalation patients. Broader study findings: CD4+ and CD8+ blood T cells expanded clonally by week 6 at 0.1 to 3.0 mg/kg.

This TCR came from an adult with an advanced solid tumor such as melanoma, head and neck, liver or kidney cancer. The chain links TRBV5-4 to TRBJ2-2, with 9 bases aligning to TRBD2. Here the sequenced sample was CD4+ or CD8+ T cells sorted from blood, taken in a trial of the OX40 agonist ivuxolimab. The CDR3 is CASSLELAGNTGELFF. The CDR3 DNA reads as TGTGCCAGCAGCTTGGAACTAGCGGGGAACACCGGGGAGCTGTTTTTT.